The 17 T cell receptor beta chains presented below share a single source sample, sequenced in a study of blood T cells in healthy people across ages. Then a second PCR, running about 7 to 11 cycles, was carried out with a sample-barcoded 5' primer and a J-beta primer mix. Each CDR3 protein is one row after TCRdb ran MiXCR on the 5' RACE reads. The table includes approximately 800,000 distinct CDR3 sequences, around two thirds detected once. Sample: blood. These receptors originate from a man aged 25-45 years in good health.

In its sample, this clonotype was seen a few times. The chain links TRBV15 to TRBJ2-1; 7 nucleotides agree with TRBD1. From germline, CDR1 is LNHNV and CDR2 YYDKDF (reference sequence). The CDR3 contains 13 residues. V lost 0 bases, J lost 10 bases, and 3 bases stayed unmatched. DNA for the CDR3: TGTGCCACCAGCAGAGATCTGGACAGGGAGCAGTTCTTC. Translating it yields CATSRDLDREQFF. Based on the CDR3 plus reference TRBV15 and TRBJ2-1, the full variable domain is DAMVIQNPRYQVTQFGKPVTLSCSQTLNHNVMYWYQQKSSQAPKLLFHYYDKDFNNEADTPDNFQSRRPNTSFCFLDIRSPGLGDTAMYLCATSRDLDREQFFGPGTRLTVL.

Notes on this clonotype: At one of its ends the junction is not consistent with the germline gene, which may arise from a read error. The chain recombines TRBV7-3 with TRBJ2-6, with a tentative D call TRBD2 (6 bases). Germline CDR1 is SGHTA and CDR2 is FQGTGA. The CDR3 runs to 16 residues. CDR3 region: CASSSPGRTGANVLTF. CDR3 nucleotide sequence: TGTGCCAGCAGCTCCCCGGGGAGGACTGGGGCCAATGTCCTGACTTTC.

The chain combines TRBV12-3 or TRBV12-4 with TRBJ1-6; D gene unclear. The germline V and J ends were trimmed by 4 bases and 7 bases, with 14 bases remaining between them. The CDR3 has 15 residues. The CDR3 spells CASSYNEVLNSPLHF. CDR3 bases: TGTGCCAGCAGTTATAACGAGGTCCTAAATTCACCCCTCCACTTT.

This clonotype was counted a few times. This chain joins TRBV7-9 and TRBJ1-2; 8 nucleotides line up with TRBD1. With V trimmed by 5 bases and J by 4 bases, 12 bases remained unmatched. The CDR3 has 16 amino acids. The germline CDR1 and CDR2 sequences are SEHNR and FQNEAQ (reference sequence). The CDR3 sequence: CASSTIGQGRGYGYTF. The DNA of the CDR3 is TGTGCCAGCAGCACGATTGGACAGGGAAGGGGCTATGGCTACACCTTC.

J is TRBJ2-1 and V is TRBV9, with 8 bases fitting TRBD2. The V gene end was trimmed by 2 bases and the J gene end by 7 bases; junction bases not matched to a gene: 8. The CDR3 is made up of 15 amino acids. In germline, CDR1 is SGDLS, CDR2 YYNGEE. The CDR3, as DNA: TGTGCCAGCAGCGTGCTGAGAGCGGGGGTAAATGAGCAGTTCTTC. This gives the protein CASSVLRAGVNEQFF.

In regard to this clonotype: An end of the junction does not agree with germline; a read error may underlie this. V gene TRBV13 combines with J gene TRBJ2-1, with 9 nucleotides matching TRBD2. This CDR3 is 15 amino acids long. Germline CDR1 reads PRHDT; CDR2 reads FYEKMQ (reference sequence). The CDR3 nucleotides read TGTGCCAGCATGCGGGGGGGGAGCTCCTACATTGAGCAGTTCTTC. Its protein is CASMRGGSSYIEQFF.

This clonotype was seen only once. V and J are TRBV9 and TRBJ1-6; no reliable D call. Germline V gene data show CDR1 as SGDLS and CDR2 as YYNGEE. The ends were cut back, 3 bases at V and 6 bases at J, with 13 bases in the middle. The CDR3 sequence is 15 residues long. CDR3 in DNA: TGTGCCAGCAGCGAGTACCCGCCAGCTAATTCACCCCTCCACTTT. Translating gives CASSEYPPANSPLHF. Using reference TRBV9 and TRBJ1-6 for the parts outside the CDR3, the full variable domain is DSGVTQTPKHLITATGQRVTLRCSPRSGDLSVYWYQQSLDQGLQFLIQYYNGEERAKGNILERFSAQQFPDLHSELNLSSLELGDSALYFCASSEYPPANSPLHFGNGTRLTVT.

This clonotype has only a few counts. CDR3 nucleotide sequence: TGTGCCAGCGCCGAAGGAACCGGGACACCCACCTTC. Residues: CASAEGTGTPTF. V usage is TRBV7-9 and J usage is TRBJ1-2, with a weak D call TRBD1 (6 bases). The CDR3 has 12 residues. Germline V CDR1 and CDR2: SEHNR, FQNEAQ (reference sequence). V was trimmed by 8 bases and J by 13 bases, leaving 20 bases between them. The full variable domain, its missing parts supplied by reference TRBV7-9 and TRBJ1-2, is DTGVSQNPRHKITKRGQNVTFRCDPISEHNRLYWYRQTLGQGPEFLTYFQNEAQLEKSRLLSDRFSAERPKGSFSTLEIQRTEQGDSAMYLCASAEGTGTPTFGSGTRLTVV.

A note on this clonotype: A read error is possible here, since a much larger clone lies one base away. The chain has TRBV20-1 and TRBJ2-7; 11 bases align to TRBD2. The CDR3 length is 15 residues. The V gene end was trimmed by 6 bases and the J gene end by 7 bases; junction bases not matched to a gene: 14. Germline CDR1 and CDR2: DFQATT and SNEGSKA (reference sequence). DNA for the CDR3: TGCAGTGCAGAACCTCGACTAGCGGGGTTGTTTGAGCAGTACTTC. Translating gives CSAEPRLAGLFEQYF.

The rearrangement joins TRBV12-3 or TRBV12-4 to TRBJ2-1; possibly TRBD2 for D (6 bases). This CDR3 has 16 amino acids. V lost 2 bases to trimming and J lost 1 base, with 12 bases between them. Written as DNA, the CDR3 is TGTGCCAGCAGTTTAATGACCGGGGGTTCCTACAATGAGCAGTTCTTC. Translating gives CASSLMTGGSYNEQFF.

CDR3 region: CAISESMFDGDTQYF. DNA for the CDR3: TGTGCCATCAGTGAGTCGATGTTTGATGGAGATACGCAGTATTTT. The chain has TRBV10-3 and TRBJ2-3; D unresolved. In germline, CDR1 is ENHRY, CDR2 SYGVKD. This CDR3 is 15 amino acids long. V lost 0 bases to trimming and J lost 5 bases, with 12 bases between them.

The rearrangement uses TRBV21-1 and TRBJ1-6. TRBV21-1 represents a pseudogene. The CDR3 is 14 residues long. The DNA for the CDR3 is TGTGCCAGCCACCTCGTCCCCTATAATTCACCCCTCCACTTT. As protein: CASHLVPYNSPLHF.

This chain uses TRBV20-1 with TRBJ2-7, with unresolved D. The CDR3 loop spans 11 amino acids. Germline CDR1 DFQATT, CDR2 SNEGSKA (reference sequence). V dropped 6 bases and J dropped 4 bases, with 10 bases sitting between them. The CDR3 loop reads CSARREYEQYF. The CDR3, as DNA: TGCAGTGCCCGGAGAGAGTACGAGCAGTACTTC.

This clonotype was seen a few times. The chain combines TRBV20-1 with TRBJ2-1, with D possibly being TRBD1 (6 bases). The CDR3 length is 14 residues. Germline-derived CDR1 and CDR2 are DFQATT and SNEGSKA (reference sequence). The ends were cut back, 7 bases at V and 1 base at J, with 14 bases in the middle. CDR3 amino acids: CSGADSLSYNEQFF. CDR3 DNA: TGCAGTGGAGCGGACAGTCTATCCTACAATGAGCAGTTCTTC.

The rearrangement links TRBV5-6 to TRBJ2-3; 9 positions agree with TRBD1. V shed 8 bases and J 5 bases; nucleotides not matched to a gene: 18. The CDR3 consists of 17 residues. Germline loops: CDR1 SGHDT, CDR2 YYEEEE. The CDR3 DNA is TGTGCCAGTATCGATCCAACAGGGGGCGTAGATGGAGATACGCAGTATTTT. It yields the protein CASIDPTGGVDGDTQYF.

This sequence joins TRBV20-1 and TRBJ2-7; the match to TRBD2 covers 9 bases. The J call may be faulty, since TRBJ2-5 better matches the DNA end. Germline CDR1 is DFQATT and CDR2 is SNEGSKA (reference sequence). CDR3 length: 17 amino acids. The CDR3 loop is CSALIVLAGSPGETQYF. CDR3 nucleotides: TGCAGTGCACTCATTGTGCTAGCGGGATCCCCAGGGGAGACCCAGTACTTC.

CDR3 in DNA: TGTGCCATCAGGTCAGGGGTTGAGTACGAGCAGTACTTC. It is translated as CAIRSGVEYEQYF. The rearrangement links TRBV10-3 to TRBJ2-7; possibly TRBD1 for D (6 bases). V lost 6 bases, J lost 4 bases, and 13 bases lay in between. The CDR3 runs to 13 residues. Germline loops: CDR1 ENHRY, CDR2 SYGVKD.